This is a list of T cell receptor beta chains from one sample in a study of shared clonotypes between healthy human individuals. Only in-frame clones appear in the TCRdb table, and some are missing; sequencing was by immunoSEQ multiplex PCR. The profile covers about 2.3 million clones, with approximately 95% appearing a single time and 0.39% taken by the ten largest. What was sequenced was naive CD4+ T cells from PBMCs. Receptors originate from a man between 18 and 35 years old in good health. Some clones in this sample may be carry-over from other donors' samples. Each CDR3 is given with its conserved first and last residue. D genes are given only for firm matches. The size entry is marked missing in some rows and otherwise reads once, few, many or a size class.

d_call,v_call,j_call,clone_size,cdr3_nt,cdr3_aa
TRBD2,TRBV7-8,TRBJ2-7,-,TGTGCCAGCAGCTTAAATCCTTCATTCCGGACTAGCGGGGCCTCGAGCTCCTACGAGCAGTACTTC,CASSLNPSFRTSGASSSYEQYF
-,TRBV11-2,TRBJ2-7,-,TGTGCCAGCAGCTCTATACGAACAACAGGGGAGCAGTACTTC,CASSSIRTTGEQYF
-,TRBV4-2,TRBJ2-5,-,TGTGCCAGCAGCCAACCGGCGGGGCTCCAAGAGACCCAGTACTTC,CASSQPAGLQETQYF
TRBD1,TRBV29-1,TRBJ2-7,-,TGCAGCGTAGCCCCCGGACAGGGAGGCTACGAGCAGTACTTC,CSVAPGQGGYEQYF
-,TRBV15,TRBJ2-5,few,TGTGCCACCAGCAGAGGGGGAGTGGAGACCCAGTACTTC,CATSRGGVETQYF
TRBD1,TRBV6-1,TRBJ2-5,once,TGTGCCAGCAGGAAAGACAGGGTAGAAGAGACCCAGTACTTC,CASRKDRVEETQYF
-,TRBV6-6,TRBJ2-7,-,TGTGCCAGCAGTTACGGGGGTCAGGGGGGTACCGAGCAGTACTTC,CASSYGGQGGTEQYF
TRBD2,TRBV5-1,TRBJ2-1,-,TGCGCCAGCACGCCAAGACTAGCGGGGGACAATGAGCAGTTCTTC,CASTPRLAGDNEQFF
TRBD1,TRBV9,TRBJ2-1,-,TGTGCCAGCAGCGACTACAGGGGCGGTAGGCAGGTCGGTCACAATGAGCAGTTCTTC,CASSDYRGGRQVGHNEQFF
TRBD2,TRBV27,TRBJ2-1,-,TGTGCCAGCAGTTTTGCTAGCGGGAGCCGAGGTGAGCAGTTCTTC,CASSFASGSRGEQFF
TRBD2,TRBV6-5,TRBJ2-7,-,TGTGCCAGCAGTTACCAAGCGGGAGTCTCCTACGAGCAGTACTTC,CASSYQAGVSYEQYF
-,TRBV30,TRBJ1-1,few,TGTGCCTGGAGTGTAGGGGACCGTGGAGATTGTTTCTTT,CAWSVGDRGDCFF
-,TRBV5-5,TRBJ2-5,-,TGTGCCAGCAGCTTGGTGGGGGAGACCCAGTACTTC,CASSLVGETQYF
TRBD2,TRBV29-1,TRBJ2-7,-,TGCAGCGCCACAGTACTAGCGGGTTTGGGCGAGCAGTACTTC,CSATVLAGLGEQYF
-,TRBV6-6,TRBJ1-4,once,TGTGCCAGCACCCCGCGGGTTGCAACTAATGAAAAACTGTTTTTT,CASTPRVATNEKLFF
-,TRBV19,TRBJ2-3,once,TGTGCCAGTTTTGAAAAGATCACAGATACGCAGTATTTT,CASFEKITDTQYF
-,TRBV11-2,TRBJ2-5,-,TGTGCCAGCAGCTTAGTTGTGGACACCACACAAGAGACCCAGTACTTC,CASSLVVDTTQETQYF
TRBD2,TRBV19,TRBJ2-2,once,TGTGCCACCACGGGGGGGCTCGGACTAGCGGGAGCGCTCGGGGAGCTGTTTTTT,CATTGGLGLAGALGELFF
-,TRBV19,TRBJ1-3,-,TGTGCCAGTAGTGATCCTCGGGGTGGAAACACCATATATTTT,CASSDPRGGNTIYF
-,TRBV28,TRBJ2-1,-,TGTGCCAGCAGCCAGGGGGGAGAGTGGCAGTTCTTC,CASSQGGEWQFF
-,TRBV4-2,TRBJ1-2,-,TGTGCCAGCAGCAAAAGAGGGTCAGGTCTTTCTTATGGCTACACCTTC,CASSKRGSGLSYGYTF